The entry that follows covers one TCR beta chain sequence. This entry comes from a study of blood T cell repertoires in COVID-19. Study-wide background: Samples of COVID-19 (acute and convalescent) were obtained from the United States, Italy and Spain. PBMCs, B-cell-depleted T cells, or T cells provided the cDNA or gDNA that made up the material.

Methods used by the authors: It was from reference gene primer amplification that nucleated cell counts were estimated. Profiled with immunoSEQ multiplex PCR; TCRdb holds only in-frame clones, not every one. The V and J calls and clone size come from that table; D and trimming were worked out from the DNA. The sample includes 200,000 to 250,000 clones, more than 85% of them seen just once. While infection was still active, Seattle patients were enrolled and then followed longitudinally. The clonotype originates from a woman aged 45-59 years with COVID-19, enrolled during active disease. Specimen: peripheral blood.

The CDR3 sequence is CASTSGGSLNTEAFF. For the CDR3, the DNA is TGCGCCAGCACCTCAGGGGGTTCTTTAAACACTGAAGCTTTCTTT. J is TRBJ1-1 and V is TRBV5-1; TRBD1 agrees at 7 bases. Trimming at V came to 6 bases and at J to 2 bases, leaving 10 bases not matched to a gene. The CDR3 loop spans 15 amino acids. Germline CDR1 reads SGHRS; CDR2 reads YFSETQ. The full variable domain, completed using reference TRBV5-1 and TRBJ1-1, is KAGVTQTPRYLIKTRGQQVTLSCSPISGHRSVSWYQQTPGQGLQFLFEYFSETQRNKGNFPGRFSGRQFSNSRSEMNVSTLELGDSALYLCASTSGGSLNTEAFFGQGTRLTVV.